This is a list of T cell receptor beta chains from one sample in a study of shared clonotypes between healthy human individuals. This table comes from immunoSEQ multiplex PCR, and its TCRdb copy is limited to in-frame clones, with some not included. Among a few million clones listed, approximately 90% were seen once. The source material was naive CD4+ T cells from PBMCs. These receptor sequences come from a man aged 18 to 35 in good health. Some clones in this sample may be carry-over from other donors' samples. Each CDR3 is given with its conserved first and last residue.

J: TRBJ2-3; V: TRBV28; CDR3: CASSLPWTDTQYF
J: TRBJ2-1; V: TRBV4-3; CDR3: CASSKTRDEQFF
J: TRBJ2-7; V: TRBV18; CDR3: CASSPLGRYEQYF
J: TRBJ2-1; V: TRBV5-1; CDR3: CASSLGTPTPNEQFF
J: TRBJ2-1; V: TRBV6-5; CDR3: CASSYAGLRLSEQFF
J: TRBJ2-3; V: TRBV2; CDR3: CASSERSSTDTQYF
J: TRBJ1-5; V: TRBV2; CDR3: CASSEQGQPQHF
J: TRBJ1-1; V: TRBV7-2; CDR3: CASSAVRGTEAFF
J: TRBJ2-6; V: TRBV6-1; CDR3: CASSELQGAPGANVLTF
J: TRBJ2-1; V: TRBV30; CDR3: CAWGTSGIPTTYNEQFF
J: TRBJ2-7; V: TRBV5-1; CDR3: CASSLVPSAGYEQYF
J: TRBJ1-1; V: TRBV27; CDR3: CASSLSGRSEAFF
J: TRBJ2-3; V: TRBV5-6; CDR3: CASSPSSGGGDTQYF
J: TRBJ2-3; V: TRBV19; CDR3: CATNLYKDSTDTQYF
J: TRBJ2-1; V: TRBV10-1; CDR3: CASSVTSGSLNEQFF
J: TRBJ2-7; V: TRBV5-5; CDR3: CASGPRLAGGPGEQYF
J: TRBJ1-1; V: TRBV2; CDR3: CASSDRSRLTEAFF
J: TRBJ2-7; V: TRBV28; CDR3: CASSLSGPEQYF
J: TRBJ1-5; V: TRBV7-9; CDR3: CASSLVSGNSNQPQHF
J: TRBJ2-5; V: TRBV5-1; CDR3: CASATGRGETQYF
J: TRBJ2-1; V: TRBV6-1; CDR3: CASSARLSYNEQFF
J: TRBJ2-2; V: TRBV5-1; CDR3: CASSPTSGRALPGELFF
J: TRBJ2-2; V: TRBV7-9; CDR3: CASSLRAEGTGELFF
J: TRBJ2-3; V: TRBV15; CDR3: CATSRERGGSTDTQYF
J: TRBJ1-1; V: TRBV30; CDR3: CAWSETGLEAFF
J: TRBJ2-7; V: TRBV29-1; CDR3: CSAMGLADEQYF